Listed below are T cell receptor beta chains from one sample, sequenced in a study of shared clonotypes between healthy human individuals. The protocol was immunoSEQ multiplex PCR, while the TCRdb copy is restricted to in-frame clones and leaves out a portion. The profile shows roughly 2.2 million clones, roughly 92% of them singletons. The sequencing sample was made of naive CD4+ T cells from PBMCs. These receptors were obtained from a man aged 18 to 35 in good health. Some clones in this sample may be carry-over from other donors' samples. Both conserved end residues are part of each CDR3. The D gene is left open where the match is weak. Not every row has a clone size; where given, it reads once, few, many or a size class.

clone size	V gene	J gene	D gene	CDR3 protein	CDR3 DNA
-	TRBV7-9	TRBJ2-1	-	CASSPAPALSNEQFF	TGTGCCAGCAGCCCCGCCCCGGCCCTCTCCAATGAGCAGTTCTTC
-	TRBV5-1	TRBJ2-1	-	CASSPAANTYNEQFF	TGCGCCAGCAGCCCTGCAGCGAATACCTACAATGAGCAGTTCTTC
-	TRBV5-1	TRBJ1-1	TRBD1	CASSFIRGYTEAFF	TGCGCCAGCAGCTTTATCAGGGGGTACACTGAAGCTTTCTTT
-	TRBV5-4	TRBJ2-7	-	CASRESTFSYEQYF	TGTGCCAGCAGGGAGTCAACCTTCTCCTACGAGCAGTACTTC
-	TRBV29-1	TRBJ2-2	-	CSVEKRVNTGELFF	TGCAGCGTGGAAAAGCGGGTGAACACCGGGGAGCTGTTTTTT
once	TRBV28	TRBJ1-5	TRBD1	CASSLTGGNQPQHF	TGTGCCAGCAGTCTTACAGGGGGCAATCAGCCCCAGCATTTT
-	TRBV6-5	TRBJ1-2	-	CASKTRNYGYTF	TGTGCCAGCAAGACCCGCAACTATGGCTACACCTTC
-	TRBV18	TRBJ1-5	TRBD1	CASSQGQGAGQPQHF	TGTGCCAGCTCACAGGGACAGGGGGCTGGGCAGCCCCAGCATTTT
-	TRBV5-4	TRBJ2-3	-	CASSLVRDADTQYF	TGTGCCAGCAGCTTGGTCAGGGACGCAGATACGCAGTATTTT
-	TRBV7-9	TRBJ1-5	-	CASSLYNQPQHF	TGTGCCAGCAGCTTATACAATCAGCCCCAGCATTTT
-	TRBV5-1	TRBJ2-7	TRBD2	CASSLGLAGGLYEQYF	TGCGCCAGCAGCTTGGGACTAGCGGGAGGTCTATACGAGCAGTACTTC
-	TRBV4-2	TRBJ2-1	TRBD2	CASSQGRAGGYRNEQFF	TGTGCCAGCAGCCAAGGTCGTGCGGGAGGGTATCGGAATGAGCAGTTCTTC
-	TRBV19	TRBJ2-7	TRBD1	CASSMGQGGDSYEQYF	TGTGCCAGTAGTATGGGACAGGGGGGCGACTCCTACGAGCAGTACTTC
once	TRBV28	TRBJ2-6	-	CASSLGTLAGANVLTF	TGTGCCAGCAGCCTCGGGACACTAGCTGGGGCCAACGTCCTGACTTTC
-	TRBV28	TRBJ2-7	-	CASSFRLRVWGEQYF	TGTGCCAGCAGTTTCCGCTTGCGGGTTTGGGGAGAGCAGTACTTC
once	TRBV5-1	TRBJ1-3	TRBD1	CASRGQGSSGNTIYF	TGCGCCAGCAGGGGACAGGGGAGCTCTGGAAACACCATATATTTT
-	TRBV27	TRBJ2-7	-	CASNLRGADPEQYF	TGTGCCAGCAATCTTAGAGGTGCTGATCCCGAGCAGTACTTC
-	TRBV28	TRBJ1-2	-	CASSFMDYGYTF	TGTGCCAGCAGTTTCATGGACTATGGCTACACCTTC
-	TRBV6-5	TRBJ2-1	-	CASRTSGPEQFF	TGTGCCAGCAGGACGAGCGGGCCTGAGCAGTTCTTC
-	TRBV5-1	TRBJ2-3	-	CASSFGGAQWYPDTQYF	TGCGCCAGCAGCTTTGGGGGGGCGCAATGGTACCCAGATACGCAGTATTTT
-	TRBV11-2	TRBJ1-2	-	CASSLGGLVYGYTF	TGTGCCAGCAGCTTAGGGGGGCTCGTCTATGGCTACACCTTC
-	TRBV7-9	TRBJ2-5	-	CASSPLLTGGPQETQYF	TGTGCCAGCTCCCCACTACTGACAGGCGGCCCACAAGAGACCCAGTACTTC
-	TRBV25-1	TRBJ2-1	TRBD2	CASSAARSSGNEQFF	TGTGCCAGCAGTGCGGCAAGAAGTAGCGGGAATGAGCAGTTCTTC
-	TRBV9	TRBJ2-2	TRBD2	CASSTFSGKAGELFF	TGTGCCAGCAGCACCTTTAGCGGGAAGGCCGGGGAGCTGTTTTTT